This is a list of T cell receptor beta chains from one sample in a study of cytomegalovirus exposure and HLA in healthy donors. Using immunoSEQ multiplex PCR, the repertoire was profiled, and TCRdb retains in-frame clones only, with some absent. The repertoire has 160,000 or so clones, roughly 78% of them found once; the top ten carry 0.69%. Material for sequencing was PBMCs. These receptors originate from a middle-aged woman in good health and CMV-seronegative. Each CDR3 is given with its conserved first and last residue. D genes are given only for firm matches. Clone size is given for some rows only: seen once, a few or many times, or a class if the clone is expanded.

>TRBJ1-2|once|TRBD1|13|TRBV19
CASSGQGYSGYTF
TGTGCCAGTTCGGGACAGGGGTACTCTGGCTACACCTTC
>TRBJ2-7|NA|NA|13|TRBV7-2
CASSSGLTHEQYF
TGTGCCAGCAGCTCTGGACTTACCCACGAGCAGTACTTC
>TRBJ2-7|NA|NA|15|TRBV9
CASSVDSKASDKQYF
TGTGCCAGCAGCGTAGATAGTAAGGCTAGCGATAAGCAGTACTTC
>TRBJ1-6|NA|NA|13|TRBV9
CASRGQTNSPLHF
TGTGCCAGCCGAGGACAGACTAATTCACCCCTCCACTTT
>TRBJ1-2|NA|NA|15|TRBV6-6
CASSPGEWANYGYTF
TGTGCCAGCAGCCCGGGGGAGTGGGCTAACTATGGCTACACCTTC
>TRBJ1-1|NA|NA|12|TRBV13
CASSAGPTEAFF
TGTGCCAGCAGCGCAGGCCCCACTGAAGCTTTCTTT
>TRBJ2-2|few|NA|14|TRBV5-1
CASSLLVSPGELFF
TGCGCCAGCAGCTTGCTCGTATCTCCCGGGGAGCTGTTTTTT
>TRBJ2-7|few|TRBD2|16|TRBV6-6
CASSYPGLAGVREQYF
TGTGCCAGCAGTTACCCGGGACTAGCGGGAGTTCGGGAGCAGTACTTC
>TRBJ2-1|NA|NA|12|TRBV6-1
CASSLGGYEQFF
TGTGCCAGCAGTTTAGGGGGATATGAGCAGTTCTTC
>TRBJ1-1|NA|TRBD1|14|TRBV30
CAWATGGTDTEAFF
TGTGCCTGGGCGACAGGGGGCACGGACACTGAAGCTTTCTTT
>TRBJ1-2|NA|NA|12|TRBV30
CAWSTDTHGYTF
TGTGCCTGGAGTACCGACACTCATGGCTACACCTTC
>TRBJ1-2|few|NA|12|TRBV28
CASHGLVDGYTF
TGTGCCAGCCACGGTTTGGTAGATGGCTACACCTTC
>TRBJ1-1|NA|NA|14|TRBV18
CASSPRIGDTEAFF
TGTGCCAGCTCACCACGGATAGGGGACACTGAAGCTTTCTTT
>TRBJ1-2|few|NA|10|TRBV28
CASSYYGYTF
TGTGCCAGCAGCTACTATGGCTACACCTTC
>TRBJ2-5|NA|NA|13|TRBV2
CASREDSQETQYF
TGTGCCAGCAGGGAGGACAGCCAAGAGACCCAGTACTTC
>TRBJ1-1|NA|NA|14|TRBV25-1
CASSLDLRESEAFF
TGTGCCAGCAGCCTCGACCTCAGGGAATCTGAAGCTTTCTTT
>TRBJ2-7|NA|NA|14|TRBV4-3
CASSQDLRDYEQYF
TGCGCCAGCAGCCAAGATCTGCGGGACTACGAGCAGTACTTC
>TRBJ1-5|NA|NA|14|TRBV5-1
CASSLDGWGQPQHF
TGCGCCAGCAGCTTGGATGGGTGGGGCCAGCCCCAGCATTTT
>TRBJ2-5|NA|NA|14|TRBV5-1
CASSLELAIKTQYF
TGCGCCAGCAGCTTGGAGCTAGCGATAAAGACCCAGTACTTC
>TRBJ1-1|NA|NA|16|TRBV5-4
CASSSGGFLDRREAFF
TGTGCCAGCAGCTCGGGGGGATTTTTAGACAGGCGTGAAGCTTTCTTT
>TRBJ2-7|NA|NA|15|TRBV6-6
CASSYTGTLGYEQYF
TGTGCCAGCAGTTACACCGGGACTCTCGGATACGAGCAGTACTTC
>TRBJ2-1|NA|TRBD2|14|TRBV29-1
CSVEGLAGECEQFF
TGCAGCGTTGAGGGGCTAGCGGGAGAGTGTGAGCAGTTCTTC
>TRBJ1-5|NA|NA|15|TRBV5-6
CASSLQDSSNQPQHF
TGTGCCAGCAGCTTGCAGGACAGTAGCAATCAGCCCCAGCATTTT
>TRBJ2-7|NA|TRBD1|14|TRBV29-1
CSVSTGGSSYEQYF
TGCAGCGTTTCTACAGGGGGGAGCTCCTACGAGCAGTACTTC
>TRBJ2-1|NA|NA|16|TRBV28
CASTPAGGIYNNEQFF
TGTGCCAGCACCCCGGCCGGCGGAATATACAACAATGAGCAGTTCTTC
>TRBJ1-1|NA|NA|16|TRBV4-2
CASSQGEGLGGTEAFF
TGTGCCAGCAGCCAGGGGGAGGGTTTAGGTGGCACTGAAGCTTTCTTT
>TRBJ2-3|NA|TRBD1|15|TRBV25-1
CASGQPGQPTDTQYF
TGTGCCAGCGGCCAACCGGGACAGCCCACAGATACGCAGTATTTT
>TRBJ2-1|once|TRBD1|15|TRBV7-9
CSSSSRQGVNNEQFF
TGTTCCAGCAGCTCTCGACAGGGCGTCAACAATGAGCAGTTCTTC
>TRBJ1-5|NA|TRBD1|15|TRBV5-6
CASSLTQGADQPQHF
TGTGCCAGCAGCTTGACACAGGGGGCGGATCAGCCCCAGCATTTT
>TRBJ1-2|few|TRBD1|18|TRBV4-1
CASSLRVTGVGASYGYTF
TGCGCCAGCAGCCTACGGGTGACAGGGGTCGGGGCTAGCTATGGCTACACCTTC
>TRBJ1-5|NA|NA|16|TRBV28
CASSLFGGRSNQPQHF
TGTGCCAGCAGTTTATTTGGAGGACGCAGCAATCAGCCCCAGCATTTT
>TRBJ2-1|NA|NA|14|TRBV9
CASSAASAYNEQFF
TGTGCCAGCAGCGCCGCTAGCGCATACAATGAGCAGTTCTTC
>TRBJ2-7|NA|NA|15|TRBV7-2
CASRYQGGSVYEQYF
TGTGCCAGCAGATATCAGGGGGGAAGTGTCTACGAGCAGTACTTC
>TRBJ1-5|NA|NA|13|TRBV7-2
CASSYRGNQPQHF
TGTGCCAGCAGCTACCGGGGTAATCAGCCCCAGCATTTT
>TRBJ1-3|NA|TRBD1|16|TRBV7-2
CASSPATGNPGNTIYF
TGTGCCAGCAGCCCCGCGACAGGGAACCCTGGAAACACCATATATTTT
>TRBJ2-2|NA|TRBD1|14|TRBV6-5
CASRTGVYTGELFF
TGTGCCAGCAGGACAGGGGTTTACACCGGGGAGCTGTTTTTT
>TRBJ1-1|few|TRBD1|14|TRBV5-6
CASSSGTGSTEAFF
TGTGCCAGCAGCTCGGGGACAGGGAGCACTGAAGCTTTCTTT
>TRBJ2-7|NA|NA|15|TRBV5-4
CASSLESGLAYEQYF
TGTGCCAGCAGCTTGGAAAGCGGACTGGCCTACGAGCAGTACTTC
>TRBJ2-1|NA|NA|15|TRBV6-5
CASTRTQASGNEQFF
TGTGCCAGCACCCGAACACAGGCTAGTGGCAATGAGCAGTTCTTC